The T cell receptor beta chain under discussion was sequenced for a study of memory CD4+ T cells and cytomegalovirus serostatus. Remarks on this clone: Antigen unknown.

Single viable CD3+CD4+CD8-CD45RO+ cells were sorted as the memory CD4+ T cells. Positive selection with CD4 microbeads enriched total CD4+ T cells. Study results and caveats: CMV serostatus prediction reached median AUC roughly 0.95, or 0.91 with US-trained model.

The method was immunoSEQ multiplex PCR; TCRdb's version includes in-frame clones alone and lacks a portion of them. Of about 53,000 clones in the sample, about 81% were seen once. Sequencing was done on a sample of memory CD4+ T cells from blood. This receptor was identified in an adult in good health and CMV-seronegative.

The CDR3 sequence is CASTFQETQYF. The DNA for the CDR3 is TGTGCCAGCACCTTCCAAGAGACCCAGTACTTC. The chain employs TRBV2 and TRBJ2-5; no clear D. The CDR3 totals 11 residues. With 7 bases removed from V and 1 base from J, the gap between germline ends came to 4 bases. Per the germline V gene, CDR1 is SNHLY and CDR2 is FYNNEI.